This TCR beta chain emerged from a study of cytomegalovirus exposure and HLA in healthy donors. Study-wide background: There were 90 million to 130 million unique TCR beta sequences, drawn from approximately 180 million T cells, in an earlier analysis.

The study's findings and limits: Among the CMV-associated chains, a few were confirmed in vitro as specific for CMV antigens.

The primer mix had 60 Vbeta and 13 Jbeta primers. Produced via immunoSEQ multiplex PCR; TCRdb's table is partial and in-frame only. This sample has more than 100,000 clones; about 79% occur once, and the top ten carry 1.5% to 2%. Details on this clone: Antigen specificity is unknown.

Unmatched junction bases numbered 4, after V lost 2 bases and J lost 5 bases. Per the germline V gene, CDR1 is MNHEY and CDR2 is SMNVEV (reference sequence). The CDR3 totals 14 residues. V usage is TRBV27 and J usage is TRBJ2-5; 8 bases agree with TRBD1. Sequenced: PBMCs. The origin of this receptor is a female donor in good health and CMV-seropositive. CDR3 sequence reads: CASSLAGGWETQYF. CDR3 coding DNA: TGTGCCAGCAGTTTAGCAGGGGGCTGGGAGACCCAGTACTTC.